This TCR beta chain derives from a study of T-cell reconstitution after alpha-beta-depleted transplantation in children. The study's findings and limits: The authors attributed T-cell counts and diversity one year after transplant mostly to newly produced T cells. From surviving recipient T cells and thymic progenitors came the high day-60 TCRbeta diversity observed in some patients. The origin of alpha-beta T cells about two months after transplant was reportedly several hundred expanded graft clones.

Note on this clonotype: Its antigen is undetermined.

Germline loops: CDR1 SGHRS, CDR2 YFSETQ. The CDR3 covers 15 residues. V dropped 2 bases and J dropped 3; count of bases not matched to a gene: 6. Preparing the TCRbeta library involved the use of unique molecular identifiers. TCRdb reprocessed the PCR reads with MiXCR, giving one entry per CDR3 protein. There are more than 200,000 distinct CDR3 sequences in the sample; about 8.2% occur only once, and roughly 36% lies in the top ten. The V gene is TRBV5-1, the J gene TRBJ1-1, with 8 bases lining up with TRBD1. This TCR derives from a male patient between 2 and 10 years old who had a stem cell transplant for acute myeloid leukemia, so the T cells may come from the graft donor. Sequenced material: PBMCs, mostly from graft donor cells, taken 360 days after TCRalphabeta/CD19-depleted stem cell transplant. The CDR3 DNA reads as TGCGCCAGCAGCTTTGGACGGACAGGGTACACTGAAGCTTTCTTT. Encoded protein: CASSFGRTGYTEAFF. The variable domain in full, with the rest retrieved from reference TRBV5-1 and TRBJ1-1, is KAGVTQTPRYLIKTRGQQVTLSCSPISGHRSVSWYQQTPGQGLQFLFEYFSETQRNKGNFPGRFSGRQFSNSRSEMNVSTLELGDSALYLCASSFGRTGYTEAFFGQGTRLTVV.